The next 4 T cell receptor beta chains were all read from a single sample in a study of blood T cell repertoires in COVID-19 (dated by TCRdb to 2019 to 2021). Libraries were made using the immunoSEQ multiplex PCR assay. Imported from immuneACCESS, the table was reduced by TCRdb to in-frame sequences with V and J called. These copies leave out some clones; in studies compared against another copy, an unresolved V gene accounts for under half, and the cause of the remainder is not known. This sample holds roughly 81,000 clones; over 75% were observed only once. The ten largest clones represent just over 3% of the sample. The sequenced material came from peripheral blood. The receptor source for this set is a woman older than 75 with COVID-19, enrolled during active disease.

In its sample, this clone was seen a few times. The chain carries TRBV5-1 and TRBJ2-3; 13 positions agree with TRBD2. The CDR3 runs to 16 residues. Trimming took 4 bases from V and 4 from J; bases not matched to a gene: 6. Germline V gives CDR1 SGHRS, CDR2 YFSETQ. The CDR3 DNA sequence: TGCGCCAGCAGCAAGACTAGCGGGAGGTACGCAGATACGCAGTATTTT. It codes for CASSKTSGRYADTQYF.

This clone was seen a single time. An end of the junction differs from the germline gene, which may be a read error. The J gene is TRBJ1-2, the V gene TRBV6-5; TRBD1 aligns across 8 bases. There are 14 residues in the CDR3. Germline assignment: CDR1 MNHEY and CDR2 SVGAGI. The CDR3 DNA is TGTGCCACCAGTTATATTGACAGGGGTTTAGGCTACACCTTC. It encodes CATSYIDRGLGYTF.

The rearrangement uses TRBV11-2 and TRBJ2-7; the D gene is possibly TRBD1 (6 bases). Germline values: CDR1 SGHAT, CDR2 FQNNGV. The CDR3 covers 13 residues. Trimming left V 1 base short and J 6 bases short, with 10 bases between. The CDR3 reads CASSLGQAGEQYF. The CDR3 nucleotides are TGTGCCAGCAGCTTAGGACAGGCGGGCGAGCAGTACTTC.

This clone showed up just a few times. The V call is TRBV7-2, the J call TRBJ2-5; D might be TRBD1 (5 bases). V was shortened by 3 bases and J by 2 bases, with 7 bases between the two germline ends. The germline CDR1 and CDR2 sequences are SGHTA and FQGNSA. The CDR3 runs to 13 residues. The CDR3 region has the DNA TGTGCCAGCAGCTTCGGACAACAAGAGACCCAGTACTTC. This codes for CASSFGQQETQYF.